Presented here are 16 T cell receptor beta chains from one specimen sequenced in a study of vaccination effects on CD4 cells after COVID-19. Sequencing used immunoSEQ multiplex PCR; TCRdb keeps in-frame clones, though not all of them. Of some 20,000 clones listed, around 72% are singletons. The antigens these receptors bind are not known. Pools of viral peptides were used by the ViraFEST assay to expand antigen-specific CD4+ T cells ahead of sequencing. At the end of 10 days of culture, CD4+ T cells were isolated. Nucleocapsid antibodies were negative in the vaccine recipients, who had never had SARS-CoV-2 infection. The sample in question was CD4+ T cells from PBMCs cultured with HCoV-NL63 spike peptides, obtained before COVID-19 vaccination. These receptors originate from a human donor who received a COVID-19 vaccine.

The sample holds a few counts of this clone. The J gene is TRBJ2-3, the V gene TRBV10-3; no clear D. The germline V gene has CDR1 ENHRY and CDR2 SYGVKD. V was shortened by 7 bases and J by 6 bases, with 8 bases between the two germline ends. The CDR3 length is 11 residues. This chain's CDR3 is CAITGEDTQYF. The CDR3 DNA reads TGTGCCATCACTGGCGAGGATACGCAGTATTTT.

The rearrangement joins TRBV5-1 to TRBJ1-5; D is possibly TRBD1 (5 bases). Trimming cost V 4 bases and J 4 bases, with 12 bases left between them. Germline loops: CDR1 SGHRS, CDR2 YFSETQ. This CDR3 region has 14 residues. CDR3 DNA sequence: TGCGCCAGCAGCAGGGGTCTCGATAATCAGCCCCAGCATTTT. Protein: CASSRGLDNQPQHF.

The V gene is TRBV11-2, the J gene TRBJ2-1; D gene unclear. Germline V gives CDR1 SGHAT, CDR2 FQNNGV. Trimming pared 0 bases from V and 2 bases from J, leaving 8 bases between. The CDR3 runs to 15 residues. CDR3 amino acids: CASSLEQAAYNEQFF. The CDR3 DNA sequence: TGTGCCAGCAGCTTAGAGCAGGCGGCCTACAATGAGCAGTTCTTC.

This clone appeared a single time. The rearrangement uses TRBV11-1 and TRBJ1-1; 8 nucleotides agree with TRBD1. The J segment lost 7 bases and the V segment lost 5 bases, leaving 12 bases of the junction unmatched. The CDR3 has 15 residues. Germline V lookup: CDR1 SGHAT, CDR2 FQDESV (reference sequence). As DNA, the CDR3 is TGTGCCAGCAGCAACAGGGGGTACAGGGCCGGTGAAGCTTTCTTT. Encoded protein: CASSNRGYRAGEAFF.

In its sample, this clone was seen once. The V call is TRBV7-6, the J call TRBJ1-6; a weak D match, TRBD1 (6 bases). V gave up 5 bases and J gave up 2 bases, with 16 bases separating them. Germline V CDR1 and CDR2: SGHVS, FNYEAQ. This CDR3 region has 17 residues. CDR3 loop: CASSALLRGAYNSPLHF. The CDR3 region has the DNA TGTGCCAGCAGCGCACTCCTCAGGGGCGCCTATAATTCACCCCTCCACTTT. The entire variable domain, with the rest obtained from reference TRBV7-6 and TRBJ1-6, is as follows: GAGVSQSPRYKVTKRGQDVALRCDPISGHVSLYWYRQALGQGPEFLTYFNYEAQQDKSGLPNDRFSAERPEGSISTLTIQRTEQRDSAMYRCASSALLRGAYNSPLHFGNGTRLTVT.

The chain is built from TRBV19 and TRBJ1-2; D remains unclear. CDR3 length equals 15 residues. CDR1 is LNHDA and CDR2 is SQIVND in the germline V gene (reference sequence). V was shortened by 3 bases and J by 0 bases, with 11 bases between the two germline ends. The CDR3, as DNA: TGTGCCAGTAGTATTACTGGACCTTCTAACTATGGCTACACCTTC. This encodes CASSITGPSNYGYTF.

The chain uses TRBV19 and TRBJ2-4; 9 positions match TRBD1. Losses at the gene ends were 4 bases for V and 7 bases for J; bases not matched to a gene: 5. This CDR3 comprises 14 residues. The germline V gene encodes CDR1 LNHDA and CDR2 SQIVND (reference sequence). The CDR3 region is CASSTEDRGNIQYF. The CDR3 nucleotides are TGTGCCAGTAGTACCGAAGACAGGGGGAACATTCAGTACTTC.

V gene TRBV29-1 combines with J gene TRBJ1-2, with no clear D. CDR3 size: 12 residues. V was clipped by 4 bases and J by 4 bases, with 10 bases between them. Per the germline V gene, CDR1 is SQVTM and CDR2 is ANQGSEA. DNA of the CDR3: TGCAGCGTTGTGGTTGATATCTATGGCTACACCTTC. Amino acid sequence: CSVVVDIYGYTF. Full variable domain (rest looked up from reference TRBV29-1 and TRBJ1-2): SAVISQKPSRDICQRGTSLTIQCQVDSQVTMMFWYRQQPGQSLTLIATANQGSEATYESGFVIDKFPISRPNLTFSTLTVSNMSPEDSSIYLCSVVVDIYGYTFGSGTRLTVV.

This rearrangement joins TRBV3-1 (or the pseudogene TRBV3-2) to TRBJ2-1; TRBD2 matches 7 bases. Trimming at V came to 2 bases and at J to 6 bases, leaving 7 bases not matched to a gene. The CDR3 has 15 amino acids. Germline CDR1 and CDR2: LGHDT and YNNKEL (reference sequence). CDR3 DNA sequence: TGTGCCAGCAGCCAACTGCTAGCGGCCCCCAATGAGCAGTTCTTC. It yields the protein CASSQLLAAPNEQFF.

This clone was seen a few times. The chain has TRBV4-2 and TRBJ2-1, with TRBD2 matching 12 bases. Trimming removed 0 bases from V and 11 bases from J; junction bases left unmatched: 8. The CDR3 is 16 residues long. Per the germline V gene, CDR1 is LGHNA and CDR2 is YNFKEQ. In DNA form, the CDR3 reads TGTGCCAGCAGCCAAGACCTAGCGGGGGGGCCGCCTAAGCAGTTCTTC. It is translated as CASSQDLAGGPPKQFF.

The chain recombines TRBV4-1 with TRBJ2-7; TRBD1 matches 7 bases. The CDR3 totals 15 residues. Germline values: CDR1 MGHRA, CDR2 YSYEKL. V gave up 1 base and J gave up 2 bases; unmatched junction bases: 5. CDR3 residues: CASSQAGGSPYEQYF. In DNA, the CDR3 is TGCGCCAGCAGCCAAGCAGGGGGAAGTCCCTACGAGCAGTACTTC.

The chain is built from TRBV3-1 (or the pseudogene TRBV3-2) and TRBJ2-3, with 8 bases that match TRBD1. With V trimmed by 4 bases and J by 4 bases, 7 bases remained unmatched. Germline lookup yields CDR1 LGHDT and CDR2 YNNKEL (reference sequence). The CDR3 covers 15 residues. The CDR3 coding sequence is TGTGCCAGCAGCCTGTGGACAGGGAACGCAGATACGCAGTATTTT. Protein sequence: CASSLWTGNADTQYF.

The rearrangement uses TRBV7-9 and TRBJ2-1; D is unclear. CDR3 length equals 15 residues. V lost 4 bases, J lost 3 bases, and 13 bases lay in between. Germline CDR1 SEHNR, CDR2 FQNEAQ (reference sequence). Here the CDR3 DNA reads TGTGCCAGCAGCTCGTTGGGGTCGAACTACAATGAGCAGTTCTTC. This translates into CASSSLGSNYNEQFF.

This clone was detected a few times. The V call is TRBV11-2, the J call TRBJ2-7, with 9 bases matching TRBD2. This CDR3 spans 16 amino acids. The germline V gene encodes CDR1 SGHAT and CDR2 FQNNGV. The V gene end was trimmed by 1 base and the J gene end by 5 bases; junction bases not matched to a gene: 9. The CDR3 is CASSLGNSGSYDEQYF. CDR3 nucleotides: TGTGCCAGCAGCTTAGGGAATAGCGGGAGCTACGACGAGCAGTACTTC.

The CDR3 nucleotides read TGTGCCTGGAGTCTGGGGACGCGAGGTCAGCCCCAGCATTTT. Protein product: CAWSLGTRGQPQHF. V is TRBV30 and J is TRBJ1-5; D possibly corresponds to TRBD1 (5 bases). In germline, CDR1 is GTSNPN, CDR2 SVGIG (reference sequence). V lost 2 bases and J 6 bases, leaving 14 bases between the germline ends. This CDR3 comprises 14 residues.

The chain links TRBV6-5 to TRBJ2-7; the match to TRBD1 covers 7 bases. There are 13 residues in the CDR3. Germline assignment: CDR1 MNHEY and CDR2 SVGAGI. J lost 2 bases, V lost 5 bases, and 3 bases had no gene match. The CDR3 reads CASSRGPTYEQYF. In DNA, the CDR3 is TGTGCCAGCAGTAGGGGGCCCACCTACGAGCAGTACTTC.